This TCR beta chain originates from a study of T cell repertoires in cytomegalovirus infection. The wider study: Public TCR beta signature analysis indicated the presence of both CMV infection and matching HLA type.

TCRdb re-called the reads through MiXCR, storing one row per CDR3 protein. The data contain fewer than 400,000 distinct CDR3 sequences, roughly 20% of them singletons. The V segment lost 1 base and the J segment 6 bases; nucleotides outside the gene matches: 5. The CDR3 has 14 amino acids. This TCR was sampled from a human donor in good health (CMV status not recorded). Some clones in this sample may be carry-over from other donors' samples. The chain links TRBV12-3 or TRBV12-4 to TRBJ2-7; 8 positions agree with TRBD2. The sample comprised PBMCs. CDR3 sequence reads: CASSLDGGAGEQYF. The CDR3 DNA follows: TGTGCCAGCAGTTTAGACGGGGGGGCCGGCGAGCAGTACTTC.